These 14 T cell receptor beta chains share one sample of origin, sequenced in a study of cytomegalovirus exposure and HLA in healthy donors (dated by TCRdb to the late 2010s). Libraries were prepared through the immunoSEQ multiplex PCR assay. The multiplex PCR relied on a mix of 60 forward primers for TCR Vbeta segments and 13 reverse primers for TCR Jbeta segments. Entries here come from immuneACCESS through TCRdb and include only in-frame sequences with V and J called. Some clones fail to appear in such tables; in the studies checked, an unresolved V gene covers under half of the shortfall, and the cause of the remainder is unknown. The sample table shows more than 85,000 clones, and over 65% are seen once. In total, the top ten clones hold roughly 13% of the sample. Sequenced input: PBMCs. Receptor source: a man aged 25 to 45 in good health and CMV-seropositive.

This chain uses TRBV2 with TRBJ2-3; 8 bases match TRBD2. V lost 1 base and J lost 0; bases outside the gene matches: 3. Germline assignment: CDR1 SNHLY and CDR2 FYNNEI. The CDR3 length is 16 residues. The CDR3 coding sequence is TGTGCCAGCAGTGAAGGCGCTAGCGGGAGCACAGATACGCAGTATTTT. Protein product: CASSEGASGSTDTQYF.

Only one count was recorded for this clone. The V gene is TRBV4-2, the J gene TRBJ2-3; 7 nucleotides align to TRBD2. Trimming took 1 base from V and 2 from J; bases not matched to a gene: 3. Germline-derived CDR1 and CDR2 are LGHNA and YNFKEQ. CDR3 length equals 15 residues. As DNA, the CDR3 is TGTGCCAGCAGCCAAGGGGGGGGACTCACAGATACGCAGTATTTT. As protein: CASSQGGGLTDTQYF.

The V call is TRBV4-3, the J call TRBJ2-7, with 7 positions matching TRBD1. This CDR3 region has 15 residues. The germline gives CDR1 LGHNA, CDR2 YSLEER. The V gene end was trimmed by 1 base and the J gene end by 4 bases; junction bases not matched to a gene: 7. CDR3 loop: CASSQGTGPRYEQYF. The CDR3 region has the DNA TGCGCCAGCAGCCAAGGGACAGGACCCAGGTACGAGCAGTACTTC.

This chain connects TRBV9 to TRBJ2-5; D gene ambiguous. The CDR3 spans 14 residues. V was shortened by 0 bases and J by 2 bases, with 8 bases between the two germline ends. In germline, CDR1 is SGDLS, CDR2 YYNGEE. As DNA, the CDR3 is TGTGCCAGCAGCGTAGGTGAGCATCAAGAGACCCAGTACTTC. Residues: CASSVGEHQETQYF. The full variable domain, its missing parts supplied by reference TRBV9 and TRBJ2-5, is DSGVTQTPKHLITATGQRVTLRCSPRSGDLSVYWYQQSLDQGLQFLIQYYNGEERAKGNILERFSAQQFPDLHSELNLSSLELGDSALYFCASSVGEHQETQYFGPGTRLLVL.

With regard to this clone: The sample holds other DNA sequences that translate to the same CDR3. V gene TRBV2 combines with J gene TRBJ2-4, with 9 positions matching TRBD1. The CDR3 spans 15 residues. With 6 bases clipped from V and 3 bases from J, the junction kept 6 bases outside the gene matches. The germline gives CDR1 SNHLY, CDR2 FYNNEI. The CDR3 region is CASRGDRALKNIQYF. The CDR3 region has the DNA TGTGCCAGCAGAGGGGACAGGGCACTCAAAAACATTCAGTACTTC.

The rearrangement uses TRBV5-8 and TRBJ1-1; TRBD1 is a possible D gene (5 bases). The length of the CDR3 is 12 residues. Germline CDR1 reads SGHTS; CDR2 reads YDEGEE. Trimming shortened V by 2 bases and J by 10 bases, and 12 bases separated the two germline ends. This CDR3 is CASSFRDIGAFF. For the CDR3, the DNA is TGTGCCAGCAGCTTCAGGGATATTGGAGCTTTCTTT.

This chain uses TRBV5-6 with TRBJ1-5; no clear D. Germline V gene data show CDR1 as SGHDT and CDR2 as YYEEEE. The CDR3 totals 13 residues. The V gene lost 0 bases and the J gene lost 4 bases, with 5 bases spanning the gap. CDR3 nucleotides: TGTGCCAGCAGCTTGGCCGGGAATCAGCCCCAGCATTTT. Its protein is CASSLAGNQPQHF.

This clone was counted a single time. The chain links TRBV5-1 to TRBJ2-3; no clear D. Trimming took off 2 bases at V and 3 bases at J, with 7 bases between the two ends. The V gene's germline CDR1 is SGHRS and CDR2 YFSETQ. CDR3 length: 13 amino acids. The DNA of the CDR3 is TGCGCCAGCAGCTTCGGCGGTACAGATACGCAGTATTTT. Translation: CASSFGGTDTQYF.

The rearrangement uses TRBV5-6 and TRBJ1-4, with D tentatively TRBD1 (6 bases). In germline, CDR1 is SGHDT, CDR2 YYEEEE. The CDR3 covers 14 residues. V gave up 5 bases and J gave up 8 bases, with 16 bases separating them. CDR3 bases: TGTGCCAGCAGAGGTCGGGGAACAGGGGAAAAACTGTTTTTT. Translation: CASRGRGTGEKLFF.

This chain joins TRBV6-5 and TRBJ2-7, with D perhaps matching TRBD1 (6 bases). This CDR3 spans 12 amino acids. The germline gives CDR1 MNHEY, CDR2 SVGAGI. V was clipped by 0 bases and J by 6 bases, with 6 bases between them. Written as DNA, the CDR3 is TGTGCCAGCAGTTACTCGACAGGCGAGCAGTACTTC. This codes for CASSYSTGEQYF.

The V gene is TRBV10-3, the J gene TRBJ2-5; 10 nucleotides line up with TRBD2. The CDR3 is made up of 14 amino acids. Trimming at V came to 4 bases and at J to 5 bases, leaving 4 bases not matched to a gene. Germline assignment: CDR1 ENHRY and CDR2 SYGVKD. CDR3 region: CAISGIAGGETQYF. The CDR3, as DNA: TGTGCCATCAGTGGAATAGCGGGGGGCGAGACCCAGTACTTC.

The chain carries TRBV6-5 and TRBJ2-3; tentatively, D is TRBD1 (5 bases). Germline V gives CDR1 MNHEY, CDR2 SVGAGI. The CDR3 runs to 16 residues. Trimming took 2 bases from V and 2 from J, leaving 14 bases between them. DNA of the CDR3: TGTGCCAGCAGTTACCGTCCGGACAAGTTCACAGATACGCAGTATTTT. This translates into CASSYRPDKFTDTQYF.

J is TRBJ2-1 and V is TRBV6-1; 12 bases match TRBD1. This CDR3 spans 16 amino acids. J was trimmed by 13 bases and V by 4 bases; bases with no gene match: 14. Germline loops: CDR1 MNHNS, CDR2 SASEGT. CDR3 sequence: CASSARGQGAQGEQFF. CDR3 nucleotides: TGTGCCAGCAGTGCCCGGGGACAGGGGGCGCAAGGTGAACAGTTCTTC.

The J gene is TRBJ1-2, the V gene TRBV28; 9 bases align to TRBD1. Germline CDR1 and CDR2: MDHEN and SYDVKM. The junction had 6 bases not matched to a gene; V was cut back by 5 bases and J by 2 bases. There are 15 residues in the CDR3. The CDR3 DNA is TGTGCCAGCAGTCCTCGGACAGGGGCGAACTATGGCTACACCTTC. Translated, it gives CASSPRTGANYGYTF.